This T cell receptor (beta chain) was documented in a study of PD-1 blockade in classical Hodgkin lymphoma. The study's findings and limits: Nivolumab initiated under 1 year post-ASCT led to patient exclusion. Complete responders showed a baseline diversity that resembled the diversity of newly diagnosed patients.

About this clone itself: What it binds is not known.

Relapse after autologous stem cell transplantation occurred in every patient, and brentuximab vedotin exposure varied. Data came from immunoSEQ multiplex PCR; TCRdb stores just in-frame clones and leaves some out. The data contain fewer than 55,000 clones, almost 90% of them singletons. This TCR was sampled from a human donor with classical Hodgkin lymphoma. Sequencing used peripheral blood mononuclear cells (PBMCs), obtained at baseline.

CDR3 protein: CASSFELGPNQPQHF. The CDR3 bases are TGCGCCAGCAGCTTTGAGTTGGGGCCCAATCAGCCCCAGCATTTT. The rearrangement joins TRBV5-1 to TRBJ1-5, with D maybe TRBD1 (5 bases). The CDR3 covers 15 residues. The germline V gene encodes CDR1 SGHRS and CDR2 YFSETQ. Trimming pared 2 bases from V and 3 bases from J, leaving 12 bases between.